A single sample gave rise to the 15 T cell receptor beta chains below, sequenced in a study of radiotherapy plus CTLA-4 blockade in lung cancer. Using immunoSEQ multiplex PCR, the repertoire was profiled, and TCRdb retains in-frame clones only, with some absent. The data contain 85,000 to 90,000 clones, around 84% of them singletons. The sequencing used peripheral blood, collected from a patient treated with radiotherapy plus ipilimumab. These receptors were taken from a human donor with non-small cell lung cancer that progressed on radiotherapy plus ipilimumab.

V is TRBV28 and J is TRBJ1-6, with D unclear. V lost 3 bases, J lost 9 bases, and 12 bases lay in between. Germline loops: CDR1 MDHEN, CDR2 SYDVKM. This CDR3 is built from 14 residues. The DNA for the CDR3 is TGTGCCAGCAGTTTGACCGTGTCCGGTTCACCCCTCCACTTT. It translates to CASSLTVSGSPLHF.

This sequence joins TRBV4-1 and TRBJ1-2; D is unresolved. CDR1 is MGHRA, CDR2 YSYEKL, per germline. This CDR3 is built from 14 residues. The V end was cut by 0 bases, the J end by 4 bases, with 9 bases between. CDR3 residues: CASSQDGGVYGYTF. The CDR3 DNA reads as TGCGCCAGCAGCCAAGATGGCGGGGTCTATGGCTACACCTTC.

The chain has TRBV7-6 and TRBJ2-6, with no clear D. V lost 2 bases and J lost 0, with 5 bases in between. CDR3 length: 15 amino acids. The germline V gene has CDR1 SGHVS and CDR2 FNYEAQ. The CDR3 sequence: CASSLSSSGANVLTF. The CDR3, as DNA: TGTGCCAGCAGCTTAAGTTCCTCTGGGGCCAACGTCCTGACTTTC.

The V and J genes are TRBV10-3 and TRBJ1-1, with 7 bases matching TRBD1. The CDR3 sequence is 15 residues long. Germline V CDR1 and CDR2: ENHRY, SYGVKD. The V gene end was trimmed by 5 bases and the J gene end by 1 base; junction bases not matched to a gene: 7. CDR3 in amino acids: CAISSRTGWNTEAFF. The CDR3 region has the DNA TGTGCCATCAGTTCCCGGACAGGTTGGAACACTGAAGCTTTCTTT.

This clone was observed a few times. CDR3 nucleotides: TGTGCCAGTAGTATAGGAACGACAGATACGCAGTATTTT. It encodes CASSIGTTDTQYF. The chain uses TRBV19 and TRBJ2-3; D unresolved. From germline, CDR1 is LNHDA and CDR2 SQIVND (reference sequence). The CDR3 consists of 13 residues. Trimming left V 1 base short and J 3 bases short, with 5 bases between. The whole variable domain, remainder taken from reference TRBV19 and TRBJ2-3, is DGGITQSPKYLFRKEGQNVTLSCEQNLNHDAMYWYRQDPGQGLRLIYYSQIVNDFQKGDIAEGYSVSREKKESFPLTVTSAQKNPTAFYLCASSIGTTDTQYFGPGTRLTVL.

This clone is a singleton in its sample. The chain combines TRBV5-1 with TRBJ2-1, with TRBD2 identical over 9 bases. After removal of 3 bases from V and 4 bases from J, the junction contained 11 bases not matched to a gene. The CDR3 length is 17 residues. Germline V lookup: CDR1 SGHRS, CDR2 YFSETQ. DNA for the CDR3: TGCGCCAGCAGCTCCGGTATGGCGGGGGGGTTGTACAATGAGCAGTTCTTC. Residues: CASSSGMAGGLYNEQFF.

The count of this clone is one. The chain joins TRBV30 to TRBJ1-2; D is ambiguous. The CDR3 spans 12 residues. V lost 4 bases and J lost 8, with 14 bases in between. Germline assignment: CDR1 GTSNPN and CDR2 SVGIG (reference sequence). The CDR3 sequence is CAWTPLRGGYTF. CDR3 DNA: TGTGCCTGGACCCCGCTACGCGGGGGCTACACCTTC. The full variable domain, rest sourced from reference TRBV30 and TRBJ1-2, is SQTIHQWPATLVQPVGSPLSLECTVEGTSNPNLYWYRQAAGRGLQLLFYSVGIGQISSEVPQNLSASRPQDRQFILSSKKLLLSDSGFYLCAWTPLRGGYTFGSGTRLTVV.

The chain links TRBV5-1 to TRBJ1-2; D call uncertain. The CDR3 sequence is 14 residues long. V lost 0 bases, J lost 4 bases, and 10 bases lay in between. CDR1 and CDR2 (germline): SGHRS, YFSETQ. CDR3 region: CASSLGVVGYGYTF. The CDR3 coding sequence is TGCGCCAGCAGCTTGGGTGTGGTTGGCTATGGCTACACCTTC.

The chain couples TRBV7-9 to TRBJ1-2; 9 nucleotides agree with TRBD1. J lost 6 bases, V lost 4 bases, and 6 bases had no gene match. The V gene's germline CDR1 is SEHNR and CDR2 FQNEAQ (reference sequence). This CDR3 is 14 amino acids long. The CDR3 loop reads CASSSGQGIDGYTF. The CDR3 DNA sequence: TGTGCCAGCAGCTCCGGACAGGGGATTGATGGCTACACCTTC.

The CDR3 coding sequence is TGTGCCAGCAGCCCGGGACTAGCTCTAACCGGGGAGCTGTTTTTT. This translates into CASSPGLALTGELFF. The chain combines TRBV7-7 with TRBJ2-2; 9 bases fit TRBD2. CDR1 is SSHAT and CDR2 is FNYEAQ in the germline V gene (reference sequence). This CDR3 comprises 15 residues. V was clipped by 5 bases and J by 5 bases; unmatched bases: 6.

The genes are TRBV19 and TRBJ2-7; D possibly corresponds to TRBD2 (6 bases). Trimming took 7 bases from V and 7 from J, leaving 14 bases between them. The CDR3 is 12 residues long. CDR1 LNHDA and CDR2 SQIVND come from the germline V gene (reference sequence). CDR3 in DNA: TGTGCCAGTAACGAACGGGCGGGAGAGCAGTACTTC. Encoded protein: CASNERAGEQYF.

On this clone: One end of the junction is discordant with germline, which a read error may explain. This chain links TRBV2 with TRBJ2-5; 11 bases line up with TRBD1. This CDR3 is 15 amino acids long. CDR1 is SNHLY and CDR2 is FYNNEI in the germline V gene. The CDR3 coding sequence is TGTACCAGCAGCGACCGGGACAGGGGGCAAGAGACCCAGTACTTC. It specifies CTSSDRDRGQETQYF.

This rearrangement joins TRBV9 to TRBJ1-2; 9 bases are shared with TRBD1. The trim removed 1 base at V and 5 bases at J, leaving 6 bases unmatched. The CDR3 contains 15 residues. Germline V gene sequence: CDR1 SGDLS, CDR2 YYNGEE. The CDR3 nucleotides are TGTGCCAGCAGCGTAAGTCGACAGGGGGAGTATGGCTACACCTTC. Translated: CASSVSRQGEYGYTF.

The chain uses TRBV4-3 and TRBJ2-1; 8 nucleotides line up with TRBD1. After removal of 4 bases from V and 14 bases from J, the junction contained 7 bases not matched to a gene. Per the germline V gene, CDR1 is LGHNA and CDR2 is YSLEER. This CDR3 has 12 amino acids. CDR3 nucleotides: TGCGCCAGCAGCCCAGTTTGGACAGGGAAGTTCTTC. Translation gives CASSPVWTGKFF.

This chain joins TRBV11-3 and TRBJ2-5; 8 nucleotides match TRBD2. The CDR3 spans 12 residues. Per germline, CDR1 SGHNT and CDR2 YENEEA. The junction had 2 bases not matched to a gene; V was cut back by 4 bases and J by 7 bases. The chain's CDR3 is CASSSGGGTQYF. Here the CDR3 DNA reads TGTGCCAGCAGCTCGGGAGGGGGGACCCAGTACTTC.